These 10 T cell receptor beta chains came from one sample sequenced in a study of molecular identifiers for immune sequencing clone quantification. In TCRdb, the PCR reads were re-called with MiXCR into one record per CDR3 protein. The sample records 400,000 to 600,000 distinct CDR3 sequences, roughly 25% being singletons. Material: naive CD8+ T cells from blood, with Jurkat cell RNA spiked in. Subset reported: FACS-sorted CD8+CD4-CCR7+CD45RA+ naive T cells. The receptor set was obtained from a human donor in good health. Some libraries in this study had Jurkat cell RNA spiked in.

The CDR3 spells CATSEWDRGRDTQYF. As DNA, the CDR3 is TGTGCCACCAGTGAGTGGGACAGGGGGCGGGATACGCAGTATTTT. V usage is TRBV24-1 and J usage is TRBJ2-3; 12 bases fit TRBD1. The CDR3 consists of 15 residues. V was clipped by 4 bases and J by 6 bases; unmatched bases: 4. The V gene's germline CDR1 is KGHDR and CDR2 SFDVKD.

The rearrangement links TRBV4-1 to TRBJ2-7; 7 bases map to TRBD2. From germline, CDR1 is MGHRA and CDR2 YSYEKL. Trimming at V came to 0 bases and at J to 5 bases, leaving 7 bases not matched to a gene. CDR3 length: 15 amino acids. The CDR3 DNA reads TGCGCCAGCAGCCAAGATCCCGGGGAGGGAAACGAGCAGTACTTC. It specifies CASSQDPGEGNEQYF.

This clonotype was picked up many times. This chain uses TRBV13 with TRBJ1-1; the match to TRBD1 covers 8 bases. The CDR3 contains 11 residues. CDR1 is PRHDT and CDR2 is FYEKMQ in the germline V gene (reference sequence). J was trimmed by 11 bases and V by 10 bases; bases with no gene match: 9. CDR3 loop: CATSLQGAAFF. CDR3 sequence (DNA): TGTGCCACCTCGCTGCAGGGGGCCGCTTTCTTT.

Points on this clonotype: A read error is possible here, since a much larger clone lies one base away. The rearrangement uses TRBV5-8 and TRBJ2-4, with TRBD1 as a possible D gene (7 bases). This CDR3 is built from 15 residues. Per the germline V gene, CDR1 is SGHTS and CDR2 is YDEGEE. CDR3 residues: CASSAGQLAINIQYF. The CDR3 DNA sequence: TGTGCCAGCAGCGCGGGACAGCTAGCCATAAACATTCAGTACTTC.

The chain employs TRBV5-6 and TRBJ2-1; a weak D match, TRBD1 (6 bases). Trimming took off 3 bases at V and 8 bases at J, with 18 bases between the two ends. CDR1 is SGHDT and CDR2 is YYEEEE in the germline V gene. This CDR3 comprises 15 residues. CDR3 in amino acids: CASSSRQVRGHEQFF. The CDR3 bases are TGTGCCAGCAGCTCCCGACAGGTCCGCGGGCATGAGCAGTTCTTC.

In nucleotides, the CDR3 is TGTGCCAGCAGCTCAATAGGCAGACAAGAGACCCAGTACTTC. This sequence encodes CASSSIGRQETQYF. The chain links TRBV5-6 to TRBJ2-5; D is unresolved. Trimming pared 3 bases from V and 2 bases from J, leaving 11 bases between. Germline V CDR1 and CDR2: SGHDT, YYEEEE. This CDR3 is built from 14 residues.

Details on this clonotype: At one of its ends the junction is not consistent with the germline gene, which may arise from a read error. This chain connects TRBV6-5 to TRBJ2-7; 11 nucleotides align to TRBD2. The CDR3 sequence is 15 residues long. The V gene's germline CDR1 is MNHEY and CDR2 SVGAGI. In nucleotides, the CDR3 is TGTGCCAGCAGTTACCTAGCGGGAGGCGCCTACGAGCGGTACTTC. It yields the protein CASSYLAGGAYERYF.

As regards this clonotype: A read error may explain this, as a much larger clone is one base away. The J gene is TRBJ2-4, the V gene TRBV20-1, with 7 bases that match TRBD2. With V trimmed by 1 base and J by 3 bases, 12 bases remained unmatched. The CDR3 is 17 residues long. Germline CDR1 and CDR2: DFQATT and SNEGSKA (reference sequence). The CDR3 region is CSARGIGSGGYKNIQYF. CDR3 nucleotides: TGCAGTGCTAGAGGTATTGGTTCGGGGGGTTACAAAAACATTCAGTACTTC.

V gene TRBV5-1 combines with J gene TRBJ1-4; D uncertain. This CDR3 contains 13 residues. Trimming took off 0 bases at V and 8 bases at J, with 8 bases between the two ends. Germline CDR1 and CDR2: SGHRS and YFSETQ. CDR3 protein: CASSLDWEEKLFF. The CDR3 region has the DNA TGCGCCAGCAGCTTGGATTGGGAAGAAAAACTGTTTTTT.

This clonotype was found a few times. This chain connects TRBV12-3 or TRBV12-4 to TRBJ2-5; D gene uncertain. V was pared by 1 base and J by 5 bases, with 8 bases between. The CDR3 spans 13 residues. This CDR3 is CASSLDLSETQYF. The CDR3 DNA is TGTGCCAGCAGTTTAGATTTATCGGAGACCCAGTACTTC.